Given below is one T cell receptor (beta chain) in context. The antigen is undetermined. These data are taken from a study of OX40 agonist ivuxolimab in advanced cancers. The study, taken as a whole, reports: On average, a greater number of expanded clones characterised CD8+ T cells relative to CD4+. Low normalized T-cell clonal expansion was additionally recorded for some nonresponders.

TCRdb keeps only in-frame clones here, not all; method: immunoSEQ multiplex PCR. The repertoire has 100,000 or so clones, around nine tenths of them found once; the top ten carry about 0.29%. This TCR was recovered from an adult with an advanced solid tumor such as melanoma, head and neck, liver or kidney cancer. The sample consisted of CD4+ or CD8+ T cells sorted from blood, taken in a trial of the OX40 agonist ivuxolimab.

As DNA, the CDR3 is TGTGCCGGGGGTGGTAGGGTCAATTCACCCCTCCACTTT. It is translated as CAGGGRVNSPLHF. The rearrangement links TRBV30 to TRBJ1-6, with D possibly matching TRBD1 (5 bases). The CDR3 covers 13 residues. With 8 bases removed from V and 7 bases from J, the gap between germline ends came to 15 bases. The germline gives CDR1 GTSNPN, CDR2 SVGIG (reference sequence).